One and the same sample provided the 13 T cell receptor beta chains below, sequenced in a study of shared clonotypes between healthy human individuals. Profiled with immunoSEQ multiplex PCR; TCRdb holds only in-frame clones, not every one. This table holds some 2,000,000 clones, 95% found once. Sequenced: naive CD4+ T cells sorted from blood. As to subset: CD45RA+ positively selected. The receptors derive from a man aged 18 to 30 in good health.

The chain carries TRBV7-8 and TRBJ1-2; TRBD1 matches 10 bases. Per the germline V gene, CDR1 is SGHVS and CDR2 is FQNEAQ. V lost 3 bases, J lost 4 bases, and 8 bases stayed unmatched. The CDR3 is made up of 16 amino acids. CDR3 sequence: CASSFWAGQGLYGYTF. The CDR3 DNA reads as TGTGCCAGCAGCTTCTGGGCGGGACAGGGGCTCTATGGCTACACCTTC.

The gene calls are TRBV18 and TRBJ1-3, with TRBD1 identical over 7 bases. V lost 3 bases to trimming and J lost 4 bases; unmatched junction nucleotides: 6. The CDR3 consists of 15 residues. Per the germline V gene, CDR1 is KGHSH and CDR2 is LQKENI. Here the CDR3 reads CASSPEGAPGNTIYF. CDR3 nucleotide sequence: TGTGCCAGCTCACCCGAGGGGGCGCCGGGAAACACCATATATTTT.

This clone appeared many times. The chain has TRBV5-1 and TRBJ2-7; no definite D call. Germline values: CDR1 SGHRS, CDR2 YFSETQ. The V end lost 4 bases, the J end lost 3 bases, and 11 bases lay between the germline ends. The CDR3 is 13 amino acids. The CDR3 nucleotides are TGCGCCAGCAGCGAGGACGGAAGCTACGAGCAGTACTTC. Protein: CASSEDGSYEQYF.

The CDR3 region has the DNA TGTGCCATCAGTGACAACAGCCCAGCCAAAAACATTCAGTACTTC. Its translation is CAISDNSPAKNIQYF. The chain combines TRBV10-3 with TRBJ2-4; D unresolved. CDR1 ENHRY and CDR2 SYGVKD come from the germline V gene. The CDR3 sequence is 15 residues long. Between the trimmed V and J ends, which lost 3 bases and 0 bases, there was a span of 9 bases.

Only one count was recorded for this clone. Here the CDR3 DNA reads TGTGCCAGCAAATCGCTCGCAGATACGCAGTATTTT. Encoded protein: CASKSLADTQYF. The chain joins TRBV25-1 to TRBJ2-3; D remains ambiguous. Germline V CDR1 and CDR2: MGHDK, SYGVNS. This CDR3 contains 12 residues. Trimming removed 7 bases at V and 4 bases at J, with 9 bases between.

V usage is TRBV2 and J usage is TRBJ2-2, with TRBD2 identical over 7 bases. Germline-derived CDR1 and CDR2 are SNHLY and FYNNEI. This CDR3 has 15 amino acids. V gave up 11 bases and J gave up 0 bases; unmatched junction bases: 9. The CDR3 loop reads CASRTGGSNTGELFF. Here the CDR3 DNA reads TGTGCCTCAAGAACGGGGGGTTCGAACACCGGGGAGCTGTTTTTT. The entire variable domain, with the rest obtained from reference TRBV2 and TRBJ2-2, is as follows: EPEVTQTPSHQVTQMGQEVILRCVPISNHLYFYWYRQILGQKVEFLVSFYNNEISEKSEIFDDQFSVERPDGSNFTLKIRSTKLEDSAMYFCASRTGGSNTGELFFGEGSRLTVL.

V and J are TRBV2 and TRBJ1-4; 9 bases are shared with TRBD1. Germline V gives CDR1 SNHLY, CDR2 FYNNEI. Trimming removed 5 bases from V and 8 bases from J; junction bases left unmatched: 15. The CDR3 is 17 residues long. CDR3: CASSSLFPRDREEKLFF. The CDR3 bases are TGTGCCAGCAGTTCCCTATTCCCCCGGGACAGGGAGGAAAAACTGTTTTTT. Using reference TRBV2 and TRBJ1-4 for the parts outside the CDR3, the full variable domain is EPEVTQTPSHQVTQMGQEVILRCVPISNHLYFYWYRQILGQKVEFLVSFYNNEISEKSEIFDDQFSVERPDGSNFTLKIRSTKLEDSAMYFCASSSLFPRDREEKLFFGSGTQLSVL.

This chain joins TRBV28 and TRBJ2-5, with D possibly TRBD1 on 6 matching bases. The V and J ends lost 3 bases and 2 bases respectively, with 10 bases between them. Germline lookup yields CDR1 MDHEN and CDR2 SYDVKM. The CDR3 is 14 residues long. The CDR3 here is CASSFLDRQETQYF. The CDR3 bases are TGTGCCAGCAGTTTTTTGGACAGACAAGAGACCCAGTACTTC.

V is TRBV7-2 and J is TRBJ2-1, with 8 nucleotides matching TRBD2. V dropped 0 bases and J dropped 3; count of bases not matched to a gene: 4. Germline CDR1 SGHTA, CDR2 FQGNSA. The CDR3 consists of 16 residues. CDR3 in DNA: TGTGCCAGCAGCTTAGCGTCGAGCGGGAGCTACAATGAGCAGTTCTTC. This sequence encodes CASSLASSGSYNEQFF.

V gene TRBV13 combines with J gene TRBJ2-7; 9 positions agree with TRBD1. The CDR3 covers 14 residues. V lost 8 bases and J lost 2; bases outside the gene matches: 7. Looked up from germline, CDR1 is PRHDT and CDR2 is FYEKMQ (reference sequence). This CDR3 is CASGRQGVTYEQYF. In DNA form, the CDR3 reads TGTGCCAGCGGACGACAGGGGGTTACCTACGAGCAGTACTTC.

The chain recombines TRBV14 with TRBJ2-2; D unclear. The germline gives CDR1 SGHDN, CDR2 FVKESK. Trimming shortened V by 4 bases and J by 3 bases, and 9 bases separated the two germline ends. The CDR3 length is 14 residues. As DNA, the CDR3 is TGTGCCAGCAGCCCGGGTGGGTACACCGGGGAGCTGTTTTTT. It translates to CASSPGGYTGELFF.

In DNA form, the CDR3 reads TGTGCCAGCAGCTTACTAGCGGGGGGCGCAGATACGCAGTATTTT. It codes for CASSLLAGGADTQYF. This chain joins TRBV5-4 and TRBJ2-3; 12 positions agree with TRBD2. V gave up 2 bases and J gave up 4 bases; unmatched junction bases: 2. Germline lookup yields CDR1 SGHNT and CDR2 YYREEE (reference sequence). The CDR3 contains 15 residues.

The DNA for the CDR3 is TGTGCCAGCAGTCAAAGGACAGGGGCACACAATGAGCAGTTCTTC. This codes for CASSQRTGAHNEQFF. The chain couples TRBV5-6 to TRBJ2-1, with TRBD1 matching over 9 bases. The CDR3 sequence is 15 residues long. The V gene's germline CDR1 is SGHDT and CDR2 YYEEEE. V lost 5 bases and J lost 5; bases outside the gene matches: 8.